The 32 T cell receptor beta chains below all came from one sample that was sequenced in a study of monozygotic twins with inflammatory bowel disease. TCRdb re-called the 5' RACE reads and shows each CDR3 protein once, DNA omitted. The sample's table shows 300,000 to 350,000 distinct CDR3 sequences. The sequencing input was blood. These receptor sequences come from a human donor with ulcerative colitis or Crohn's disease, or a healthy co-twin of an affected twin (not recorded which).

CDR3 amino acids: CASSVTSGSSSEQFF. This sequence joins TRBV9 and TRBJ2-1; as DNA is missing, the TRBD2 call by TCRdb cannot be tested. Germline assignment: CDR1 SGDLS and CDR2 YYNGEE. There are 15 residues in the CDR3.

This sequence joins TRBV20-1 and TRBJ2-2; the D call from TCRdb, TRBD1, cannot be confirmed without DNA. The CDR3 is 14 residues long. The germline V gene encodes CDR1 DFQATT and CDR2 SNEGSKA (reference sequence). CDR3 in amino acids: CSARDGQGTGELFF.

The rearrangement uses TRBV6-1 and TRBJ2-3; without DNA, the TCRdb call of TRBD2 cannot be checked. This CDR3 spans 15 amino acids. CDR1 is MNHNS, CDR2 SASEGT, per germline. The CDR3 reads CASSQNPLVADTQYF.

The J gene is TRBJ1-2, the V gene TRBV29-1; TCRdb designates TRBD1, a call that cannot be tested without DNA. The V gene's germline CDR1 is SQVTM and CDR2 ANQGSEA. This CDR3 is 17 amino acids long. The CDR3: CSVAAPGGAGTNYGYTF.

This sequence joins TRBV6-4 and TRBJ2-1. Per the germline V gene, CDR1 is MRHNA and CDR2 is SNTAGT. This CDR3 contains 12 residues. This CDR3 reads CASSDGLNEQFF.

This sequence joins TRBV24-1 and TRBJ2-3; TCRdb picks TRBD1, but there is no DNA to check that call. The CDR3 runs 17 residues. Germline CDR1 is KGHDR and CDR2 is SFDVKD. The CDR3 spells CATSGRGRMTSTDTQYF.

The V gene is TRBV30, the J gene TRBJ1-3. This CDR3 region has 15 residues. Per the germline V gene, CDR1 is GTSNPN and CDR2 is SVGIG (reference sequence). The CDR3 sequence: CAWAVDTRSGNTIYF.

This sequence joins TRBV7-9 and TRBJ2-2; the D gene TCRdb calls, TRBD1, cannot be checked with no DNA. From germline, CDR1 is SEHNR and CDR2 FQNEAQ (reference sequence). The CDR3 has 14 residues. CDR3 sequence reads: CASRQALNTGELFF.

The genes are TRBV5-1 and TRBJ2-5. Germline V gene data show CDR1 as SGHRS and CDR2 as YFSETQ. The CDR3 loop spans 13 amino acids. The CDR3 loop is CASSERVEGAQYF.

The chain has TRBV7-9 and TRBJ2-3. Germline assignment: CDR1 SEHNR and CDR2 FQNEAQ (reference sequence). There are 12 residues in the CDR3. The CDR3 region is CASSRIMDTQYF.

This chain joins TRBV10-3 and TRBJ2-3; TCRdb's D call of TRBD2 is untestable without DNA. This CDR3 spans 14 amino acids. Germline CDR1 reads ENHRY; CDR2 reads SYGVKD. Here the CDR3 reads CAILEAGVVDTQYF.

The chain employs TRBV5-1 and TRBJ2-2; TCRdb's D call of TRBD2 is untestable without DNA. The CDR3 runs 15 residues. Germline CDR1 is SGHRS and CDR2 is YFSETQ. This CDR3 is CASTTSGSNTGELFF.

The V gene is TRBV7-9, the J gene TRBJ2-7; without DNA, the TCRdb call of TRBD1 cannot be checked. Germline CDR1 and CDR2: SEHNR and FQNEAQ (reference sequence). CDR3 length: 17 amino acids. The CDR3 is CASSPILGGQGDYEQYF.

V gene TRBV28 combines with J gene TRBJ1-5. Germline CDR1 is MDHEN and CDR2 is SYDVKM. The CDR3 loop spans 15 amino acids. The CDR3 protein is CASSLLATNYQPQHF.

The chain links TRBV5-1 to TRBJ2-7; TCRdb designates TRBD2, a call that cannot be tested without DNA. The CDR3 covers 16 residues. Germline loops: CDR1 SGHRS, CDR2 YFSETQ. This chain's CDR3 is CASSYALGLRSYEQYF.

The genes are TRBV20-1 and TRBJ2-5; TCRdb indicates TRBD1, and absent DNA this call remains unverified. Germline CDR1 and CDR2: DFQATT and SNEGSKA (reference sequence). This CDR3 region has 12 residues. CDR3 sequence reads: CSARGDGGTQYF.

V usage is TRBV5-1 and J usage is TRBJ2-3; TCRdb calls TRBD2, which cannot be checked without DNA. Per the germline V gene, CDR1 is SGHRS and CDR2 is YFSETQ. The CDR3 extends over 14 amino acids. The CDR3 sequence is CASSFSGNTDTQYF. Complete variable domain (other parts from reference TRBV5-1 and TRBJ2-3): KAGVTQTPRYLIKTRGQQVTLSCSPISGHRSVSWYQQTPGQGLQFLFEYFSETQRNKGNFPGRFSGRQFSNSRSEMNVSTLELGDSALYLCASSFSGNTDTQYFGPGTRLTVL.

The genes are TRBV20-1 and TRBJ2-3; TCRdb calls TRBD1, which cannot be checked without DNA. Per the germline V gene, CDR1 is DFQATT and CDR2 is SNEGSKA (reference sequence). There are 16 residues in the CDR3. The CDR3 loop reads CSATIGTDLGTDTQYF.

This chain uses TRBV4-1 with TRBJ1-1; TCRdb selects TRBD1, and the lack of DNA leaves this call unchecked. The CDR3 contains 14 residues. Germline V gene data show CDR1 as MGHRA and CDR2 as YSYEKL. CDR3 loop: CASSPTGYNTEAFF.

The CDR3 protein is CSAPPGLAGGFEQFF. The V gene is TRBV20-1, the J gene TRBJ2-1; the TCRdb call, TRBD2, lacks DNA for checking. CDR1 and CDR2 (germline): DFQATT, SNEGSKA (reference sequence). CDR3 length equals 15 residues.

This CDR3 is CASRGGGEQFF. J is TRBJ2-1 and V is TRBV28; the D call from TCRdb, TRBD2, cannot be confirmed without DNA. The CDR3 sequence is 11 residues long. Per the germline V gene, CDR1 is MDHEN and CDR2 is SYDVKM.

This rearrangement joins TRBV7-8 to TRBJ1-2. Germline CDR1 and CDR2: SGHVS and FQNEAQ. This CDR3 contains 13 residues. The chain's CDR3 is CASSLAPVGGYTF. Variable domain in full (rest from reference TRBV7-8 and TRBJ1-2): GAGVSQSPRYKVAKRGQDVALRCDPISGHVSLFWYQQALGQGPEFLTYFQNEAQLDKSGLPSDRFFAERPEGSVSTLKIQRTQQEDSAVYLCASSLAPVGGYTFGSGTRLTVV.

J is TRBJ1-2 and V is TRBV7-2. The CDR3 consists of 14 residues. Germline CDR1 and CDR2: SGHTA and FQGNSA. The CDR3 loop is CASSLDGSVDGYTF.

The chain recombines TRBV5-6 with TRBJ2-3; checking the TCRdb D call of TRBD1 is not possible without DNA. The CDR3 length is 14 residues. Germline values: CDR1 SGHDT, CDR2 YYEEEE. The CDR3 sequence: CASSFWRGDDTQYF. The variable domain in full, completed from reference TRBV5-6 and TRBJ2-3, reads DAGVTQSPTHLIKTRGQQVTLRCSPKSGHDTVSWYQQALGQGPQFIFQYYEEEERQRGNFPDRFSGHQFPNYSSELNVNALLLGDSALYLCASSFWRGDDTQYFGPGTRLTVL.

The V and J genes are TRBV7-2 and TRBJ1-2; TCRdb outputs TRBD1, but without DNA this stays unchecked. In germline, CDR1 is SGHTA, CDR2 FQGNSA. This CDR3 spans 12 amino acids. The CDR3 region is CASSFEGYSYTF.

Here the CDR3 reads CASSARGGGTDTQYF. V gene TRBV7-9 combines with J gene TRBJ2-3; TCRdb indicates TRBD1, and absent DNA this call remains unverified. Germline CDR1 is SEHNR and CDR2 is FQNEAQ (reference sequence). The CDR3 covers 15 residues.

V gene TRBV30 combines with J gene TRBJ2-3; the TRBD2 assignment by TCRdb is unverifiable without DNA. From germline, CDR1 is GTSNPN and CDR2 SVGIG (reference sequence). This CDR3 contains 15 residues. The CDR3 is CAWARTSGGLDTQYF.

This chain links TRBV12-3 or TRBV12-4 with TRBJ2-7; TCRdb calls TRBD1, which cannot be checked without DNA. The CDR3 is 13 amino acids. CDR3 in amino acids: CASSFRGPYEQYF.

The chain links TRBV28 to TRBJ2-7; TCRdb's D call of TRBD1 is untestable without DNA. Germline CDR1 MDHEN, CDR2 SYDVKM. This CDR3 is built from 14 residues. The CDR3 sequence is CASKRGTSSYEQYF.

The chain is built from TRBV10-3 and TRBJ2-7; TCRdb designates TRBD1, a call that cannot be tested without DNA. The germline V gene encodes CDR1 ENHRY and CDR2 SYGVKD. This CDR3 contains 13 residues. CDR3 loop: CAIGKTDYYEQYF.

This rearrangement joins TRBV4-1 to TRBJ2-6. CDR3 length: 15 amino acids. The germline gives CDR1 MGHRA, CDR2 YSYEKL. CDR3 sequence reads: CASSQDWALANVLTF.

The chain couples TRBV10-3 to TRBJ2-2; the TRBD1 assignment by TCRdb is unverifiable without DNA. Per germline, CDR1 ENHRY and CDR2 SYGVKD. This CDR3 contains 14 residues. The CDR3 region is CAITSGGNTGELFF.